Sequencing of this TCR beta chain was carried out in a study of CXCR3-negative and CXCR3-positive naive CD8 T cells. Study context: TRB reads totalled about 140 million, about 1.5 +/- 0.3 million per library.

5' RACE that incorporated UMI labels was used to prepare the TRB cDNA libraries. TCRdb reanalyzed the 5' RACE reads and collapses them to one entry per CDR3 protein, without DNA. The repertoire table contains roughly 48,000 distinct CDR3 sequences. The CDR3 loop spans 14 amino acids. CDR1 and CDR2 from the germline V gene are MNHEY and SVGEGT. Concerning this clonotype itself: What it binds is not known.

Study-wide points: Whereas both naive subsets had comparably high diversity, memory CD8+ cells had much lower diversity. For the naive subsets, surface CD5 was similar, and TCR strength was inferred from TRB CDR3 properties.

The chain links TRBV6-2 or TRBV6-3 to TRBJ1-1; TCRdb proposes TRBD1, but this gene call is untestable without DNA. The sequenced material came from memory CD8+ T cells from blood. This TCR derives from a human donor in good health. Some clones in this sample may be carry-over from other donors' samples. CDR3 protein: CASSYVGAYTEAFF.